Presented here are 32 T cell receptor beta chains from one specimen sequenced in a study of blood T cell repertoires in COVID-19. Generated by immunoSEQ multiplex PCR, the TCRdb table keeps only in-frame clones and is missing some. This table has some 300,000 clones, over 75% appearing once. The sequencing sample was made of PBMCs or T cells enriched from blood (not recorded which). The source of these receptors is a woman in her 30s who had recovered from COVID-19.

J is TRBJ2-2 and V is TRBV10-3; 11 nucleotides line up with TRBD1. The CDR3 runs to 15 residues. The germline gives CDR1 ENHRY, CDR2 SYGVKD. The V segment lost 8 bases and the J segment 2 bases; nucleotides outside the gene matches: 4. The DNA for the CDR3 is TGTGCCATCGGGGGGACAGGGGGTAACACCGGGGAGCTGTTTTTT. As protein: CAIGGTGGNTGELFF.

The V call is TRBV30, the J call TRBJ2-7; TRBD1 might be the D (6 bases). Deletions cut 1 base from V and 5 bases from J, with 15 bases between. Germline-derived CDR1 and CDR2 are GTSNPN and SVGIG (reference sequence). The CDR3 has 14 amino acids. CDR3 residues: CAWSEQGFYNEQYF. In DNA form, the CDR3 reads TGTGCCTGGAGTGAACAGGGTTTCTACAACGAGCAGTACTTC.

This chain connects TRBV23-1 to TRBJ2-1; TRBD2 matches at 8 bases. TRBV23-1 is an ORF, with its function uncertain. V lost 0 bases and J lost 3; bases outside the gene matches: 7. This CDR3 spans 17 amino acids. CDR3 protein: CASSQSVAGLRYNEQFF. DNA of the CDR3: TGCGCCAGCAGTCAATCTGTAGCGGGACTACGCTACAATGAGCAGTTCTTC.

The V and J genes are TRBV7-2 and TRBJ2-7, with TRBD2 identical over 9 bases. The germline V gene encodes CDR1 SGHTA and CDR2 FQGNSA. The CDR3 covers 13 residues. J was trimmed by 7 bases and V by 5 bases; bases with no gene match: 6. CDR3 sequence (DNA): TGTGCCAGCAGCCAGGGACTAGCCTCGGAGCAGTACTTC. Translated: CASSQGLASEQYF. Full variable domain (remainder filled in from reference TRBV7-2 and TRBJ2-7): GAGVSQSPSNKVTEKGKDVELRCDPISGHTALYWYRQSLGQGLEFLIYFQGNSAPDKSGLPSDRFSAERTGGSVSTLTIQRTQQEDSAVYLCASSQGLASEQYFGPGTRLTVT.

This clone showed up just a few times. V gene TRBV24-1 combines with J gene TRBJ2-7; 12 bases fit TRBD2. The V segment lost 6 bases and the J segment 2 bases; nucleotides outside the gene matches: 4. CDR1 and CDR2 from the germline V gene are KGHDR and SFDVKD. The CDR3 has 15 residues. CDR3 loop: CATSPTSGGPYEQYF. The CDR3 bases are TGTGCCACCAGTCCCACTAGCGGGGGGCCCTACGAGCAGTACTTC.

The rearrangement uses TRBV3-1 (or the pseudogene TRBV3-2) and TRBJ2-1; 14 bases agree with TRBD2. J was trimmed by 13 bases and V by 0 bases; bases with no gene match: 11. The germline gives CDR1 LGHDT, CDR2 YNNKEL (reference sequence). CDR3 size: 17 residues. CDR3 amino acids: CASSQDVRGLAGVRQFF. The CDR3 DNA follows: TGTGCCAGCAGCCAAGATGTCCGGGGACTAGCGGGAGTTCGACAGTTCTTC.

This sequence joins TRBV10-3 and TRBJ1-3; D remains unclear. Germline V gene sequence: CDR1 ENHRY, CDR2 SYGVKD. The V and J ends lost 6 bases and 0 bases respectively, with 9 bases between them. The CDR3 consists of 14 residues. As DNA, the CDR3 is TGTGCCATCAGCGAGGCGGGCTCTGGAAACACCATATATTTT. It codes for CAISEAGSGNTIYF.

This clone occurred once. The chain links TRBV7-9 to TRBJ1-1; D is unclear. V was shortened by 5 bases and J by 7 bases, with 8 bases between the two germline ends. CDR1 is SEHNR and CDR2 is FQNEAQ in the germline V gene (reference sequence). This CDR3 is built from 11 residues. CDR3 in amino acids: CASSRESEAFF. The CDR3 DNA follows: TGTGCCAGCAGCCGGGAGAGTGAAGCTTTCTTT.

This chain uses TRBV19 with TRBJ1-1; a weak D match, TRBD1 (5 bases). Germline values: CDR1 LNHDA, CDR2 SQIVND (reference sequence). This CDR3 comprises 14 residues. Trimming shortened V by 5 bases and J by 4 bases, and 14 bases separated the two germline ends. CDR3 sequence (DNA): TGTGCCAGTAGTGTTCAGGGTTGGAGCACTGAAGCTTTCTTT. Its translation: CASSVQGWSTEAFF.

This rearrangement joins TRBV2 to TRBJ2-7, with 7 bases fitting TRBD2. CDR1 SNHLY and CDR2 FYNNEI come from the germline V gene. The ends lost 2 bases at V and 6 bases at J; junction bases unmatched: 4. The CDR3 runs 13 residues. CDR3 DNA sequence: TGTGCCAGCAGTGAACTAGCGGCTCTCGAGCAGTACTTC. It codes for CASSELAALEQYF.

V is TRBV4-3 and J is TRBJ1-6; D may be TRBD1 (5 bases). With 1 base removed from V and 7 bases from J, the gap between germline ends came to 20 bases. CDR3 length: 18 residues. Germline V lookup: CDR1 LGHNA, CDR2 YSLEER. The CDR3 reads CASSQVGGSGPENSPLHF. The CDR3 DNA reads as TGCGCCAGCAGCCAAGTCGGGGGGTCGGGCCCGGAGAATTCACCCCTCCACTTT.

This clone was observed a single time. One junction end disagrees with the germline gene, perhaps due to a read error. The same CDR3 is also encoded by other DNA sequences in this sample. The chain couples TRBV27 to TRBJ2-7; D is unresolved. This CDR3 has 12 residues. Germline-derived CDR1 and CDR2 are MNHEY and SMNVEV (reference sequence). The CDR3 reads CASSSRFDEQYF. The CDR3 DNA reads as TGTGCCAGTAGTTCCCGGTTCGACGAGCAGTACTTC.

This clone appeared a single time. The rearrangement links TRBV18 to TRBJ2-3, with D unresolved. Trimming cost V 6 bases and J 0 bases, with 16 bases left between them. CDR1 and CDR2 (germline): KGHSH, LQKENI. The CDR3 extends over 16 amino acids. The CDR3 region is CASSGLPWASTDTQYF. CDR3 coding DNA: TGTGCCAGCTCGGGTCTGCCCTGGGCGAGCACAGATACGCAGTATTTT.

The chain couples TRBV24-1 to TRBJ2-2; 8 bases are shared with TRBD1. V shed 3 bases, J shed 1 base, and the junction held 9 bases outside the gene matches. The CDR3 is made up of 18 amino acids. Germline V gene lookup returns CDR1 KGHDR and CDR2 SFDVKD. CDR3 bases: TGTGCCACCAGTGATCCAAGGGCCGGGACAGGGAACACCGGGGAGCTGTTTTTT. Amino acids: CATSDPRAGTGNTGELFF.

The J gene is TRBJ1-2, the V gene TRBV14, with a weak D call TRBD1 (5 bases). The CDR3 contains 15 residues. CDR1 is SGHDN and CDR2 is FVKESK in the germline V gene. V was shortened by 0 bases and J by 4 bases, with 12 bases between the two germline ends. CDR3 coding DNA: TGTGCCAGCAGCCAAGATCGGGTGACAGCCTATGGCTACACCTTC. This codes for CASSQDRVTAYGYTF.

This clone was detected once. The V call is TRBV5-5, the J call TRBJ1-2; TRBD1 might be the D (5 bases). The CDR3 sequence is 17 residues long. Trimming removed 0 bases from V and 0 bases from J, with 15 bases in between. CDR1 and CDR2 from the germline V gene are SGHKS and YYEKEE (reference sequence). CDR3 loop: CASSLDGPTGTNYGYTF. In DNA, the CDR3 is TGTGCCAGCAGCTTGGATGGCCCCACAGGTACTAACTATGGCTACACCTTC.

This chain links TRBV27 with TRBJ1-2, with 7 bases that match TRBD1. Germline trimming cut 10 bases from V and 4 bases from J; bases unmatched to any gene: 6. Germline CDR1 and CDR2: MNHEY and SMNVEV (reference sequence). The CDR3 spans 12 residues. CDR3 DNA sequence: TGTGCCACCTTTAAGGGGGCCTATGGCTACACCTTC. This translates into CATFKGAYGYTF.

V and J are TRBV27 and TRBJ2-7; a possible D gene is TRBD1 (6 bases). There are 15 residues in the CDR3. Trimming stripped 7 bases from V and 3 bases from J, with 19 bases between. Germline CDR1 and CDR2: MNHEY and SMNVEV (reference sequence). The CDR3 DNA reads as TGTGCCAGCAAAGGGGGACGGACAGCTAGCTACGAGCAGTACTTC. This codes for CASKGGRTASYEQYF.

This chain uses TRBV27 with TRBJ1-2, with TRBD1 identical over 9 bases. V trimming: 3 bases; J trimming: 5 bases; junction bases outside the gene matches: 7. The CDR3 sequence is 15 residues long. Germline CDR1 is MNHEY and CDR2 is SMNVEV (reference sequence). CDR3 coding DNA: TGTGCCAGCAGTTTCCGACAGGGGGTGTCATATGGCTACACCTTC. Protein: CASSFRQGVSYGYTF.

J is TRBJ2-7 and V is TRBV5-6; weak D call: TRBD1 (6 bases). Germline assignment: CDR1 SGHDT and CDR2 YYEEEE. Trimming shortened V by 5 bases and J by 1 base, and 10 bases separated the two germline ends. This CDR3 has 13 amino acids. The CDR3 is CASSRTGSYEQYF. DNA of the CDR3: TGTGCCAGCAGTCGTACAGGGTCCTACGAGCAGTACTTC.

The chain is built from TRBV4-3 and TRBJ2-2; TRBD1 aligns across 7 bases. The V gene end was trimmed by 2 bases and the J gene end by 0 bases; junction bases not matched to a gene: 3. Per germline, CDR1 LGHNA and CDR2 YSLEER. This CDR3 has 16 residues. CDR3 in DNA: TGCGCCAGCAGCCAACGGACAGGCCCGAACACCGGGGAGCTGTTTTTT. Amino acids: CASSQRTGPNTGELFF.

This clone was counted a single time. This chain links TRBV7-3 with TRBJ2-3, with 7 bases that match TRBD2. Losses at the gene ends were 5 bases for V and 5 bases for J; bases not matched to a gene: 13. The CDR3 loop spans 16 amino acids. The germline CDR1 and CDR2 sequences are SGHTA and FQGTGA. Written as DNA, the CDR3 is TGTGCCAGCAGCCGGAGCGGGACTTCTACGATAGATACGCAGTATTTT. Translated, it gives CASSRSGTSTIDTQYF. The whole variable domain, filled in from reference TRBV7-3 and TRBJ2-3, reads GAGVSQTPSNKVTEKGKYVELRCDPISGHTALYWYRQSLGQGPEFLIYFQGTGAADDSGLPNDRFFAVRPEGSVSTLKIQRTERGDSAVYLCASSRSGTSTIDTQYFGPGTRLTVL.

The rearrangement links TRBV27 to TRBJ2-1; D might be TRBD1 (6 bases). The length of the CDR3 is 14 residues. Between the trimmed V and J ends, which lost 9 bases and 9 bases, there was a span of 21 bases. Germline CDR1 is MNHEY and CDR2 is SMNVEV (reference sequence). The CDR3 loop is CARSLGTPWGEQFF. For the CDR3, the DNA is TGTGCCAGAAGTCTAGGGACACCTTGGGGTGAGCAGTTCTTC.

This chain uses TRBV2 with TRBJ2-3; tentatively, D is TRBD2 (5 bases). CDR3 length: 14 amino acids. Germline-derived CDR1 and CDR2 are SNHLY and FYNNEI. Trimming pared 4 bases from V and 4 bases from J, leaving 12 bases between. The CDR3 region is CASSVETGSDTQYF. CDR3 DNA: TGTGCCAGCAGTGTTGAGACGGGGTCAGATACGCAGTATTTT.

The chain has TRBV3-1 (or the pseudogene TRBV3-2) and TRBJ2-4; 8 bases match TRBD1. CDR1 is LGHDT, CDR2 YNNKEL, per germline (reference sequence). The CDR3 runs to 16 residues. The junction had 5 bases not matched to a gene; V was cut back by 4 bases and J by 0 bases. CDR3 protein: CASSPDQGAAKNIQYF. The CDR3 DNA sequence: TGTGCCAGCAGCCCCGATCAGGGGGCAGCCAAAAACATTCAGTACTTC.

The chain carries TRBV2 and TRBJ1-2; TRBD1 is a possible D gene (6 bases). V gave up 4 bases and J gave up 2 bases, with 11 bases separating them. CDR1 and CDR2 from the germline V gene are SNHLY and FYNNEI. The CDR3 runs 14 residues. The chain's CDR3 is CASSGTGNNYGYTF. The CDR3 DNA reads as TGTGCCAGCAGTGGCACAGGGAACAACTATGGCTACACCTTC.

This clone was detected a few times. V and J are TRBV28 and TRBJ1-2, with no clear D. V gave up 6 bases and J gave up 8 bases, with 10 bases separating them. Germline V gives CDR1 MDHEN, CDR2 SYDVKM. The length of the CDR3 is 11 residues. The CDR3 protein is CASRTGSGYTF. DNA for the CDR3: TGTGCCAGCAGGACGGGGAGCGGCTACACCTTC.

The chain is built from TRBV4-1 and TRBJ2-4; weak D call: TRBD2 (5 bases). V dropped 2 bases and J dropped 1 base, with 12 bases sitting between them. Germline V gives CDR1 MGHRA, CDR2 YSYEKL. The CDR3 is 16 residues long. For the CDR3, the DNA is TGCGCCAGCAGCCAATGGACTGATGAGGCCAAAAACATTCAGTACTTC. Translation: CASSQWTDEAKNIQYF.

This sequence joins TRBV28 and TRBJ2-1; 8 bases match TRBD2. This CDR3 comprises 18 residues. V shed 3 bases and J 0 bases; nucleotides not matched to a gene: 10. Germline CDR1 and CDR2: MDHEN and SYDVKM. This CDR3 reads CASSFRAGDPSSYNEQFF. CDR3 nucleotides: TGTGCCAGCAGTTTTCGAGCGGGAGACCCGTCCTCCTACAATGAGCAGTTCTTC.

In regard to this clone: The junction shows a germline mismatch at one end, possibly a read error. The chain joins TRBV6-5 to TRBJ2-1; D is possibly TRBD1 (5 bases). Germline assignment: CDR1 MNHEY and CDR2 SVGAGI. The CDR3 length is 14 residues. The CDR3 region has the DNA TGTGCCAGCAGTGACTCGACAGAACGGGATGAGCAGTTCTTC. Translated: CASSDSTERDEQFF.

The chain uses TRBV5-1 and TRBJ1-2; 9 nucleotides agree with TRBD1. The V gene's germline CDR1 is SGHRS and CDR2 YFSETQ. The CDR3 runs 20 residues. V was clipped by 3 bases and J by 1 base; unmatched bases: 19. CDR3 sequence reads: CASSSLLRTGDLLINYGYTF. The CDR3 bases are TGCGCCAGCAGCTCCCTCCTTAGGACAGGGGACCTCCTAATTAACTATGGCTACACCTTC.

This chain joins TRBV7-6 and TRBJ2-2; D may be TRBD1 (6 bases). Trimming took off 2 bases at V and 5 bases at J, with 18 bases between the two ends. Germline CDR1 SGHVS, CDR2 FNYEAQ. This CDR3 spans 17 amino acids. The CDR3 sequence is CASSLYRGHWQTGELFF. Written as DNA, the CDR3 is TGTGCCAGCAGCTTATATAGGGGACACTGGCAGACCGGGGAGCTGTTTTTT.